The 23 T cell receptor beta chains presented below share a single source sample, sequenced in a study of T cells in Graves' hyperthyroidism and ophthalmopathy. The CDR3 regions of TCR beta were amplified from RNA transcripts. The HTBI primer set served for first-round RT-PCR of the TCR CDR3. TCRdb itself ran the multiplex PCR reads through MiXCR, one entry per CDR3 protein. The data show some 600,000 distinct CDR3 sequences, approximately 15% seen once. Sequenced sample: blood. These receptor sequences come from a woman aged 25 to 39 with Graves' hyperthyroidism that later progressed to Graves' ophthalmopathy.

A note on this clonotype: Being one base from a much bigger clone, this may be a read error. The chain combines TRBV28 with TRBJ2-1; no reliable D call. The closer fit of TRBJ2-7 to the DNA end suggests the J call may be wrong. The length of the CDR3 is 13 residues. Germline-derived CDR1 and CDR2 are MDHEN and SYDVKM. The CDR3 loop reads CASLGDSYNEQYF. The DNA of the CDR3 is TGTGCCAGCCTGGGCGACTCCTACAATGAGCAGTACTTC.

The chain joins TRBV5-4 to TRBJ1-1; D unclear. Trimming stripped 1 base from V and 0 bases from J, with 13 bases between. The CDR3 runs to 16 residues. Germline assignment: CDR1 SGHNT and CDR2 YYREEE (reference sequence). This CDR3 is CASSLRAERLNTEAFF. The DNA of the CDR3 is TGTGCCAGCAGCTTGAGAGCGGAACGCTTGAACACTGAAGCTTTCTTT. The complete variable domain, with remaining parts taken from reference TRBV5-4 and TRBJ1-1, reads ETGVTQSPTHLIKTRGQQVTLRCSSQSGHNTVSWYQQALGQGPQFIFQYYREEENGRGNFPPRFSGLQFPNYSSELNVNALELDDSALYLCASSLRAERLNTEAFFGQGTRLTVV.

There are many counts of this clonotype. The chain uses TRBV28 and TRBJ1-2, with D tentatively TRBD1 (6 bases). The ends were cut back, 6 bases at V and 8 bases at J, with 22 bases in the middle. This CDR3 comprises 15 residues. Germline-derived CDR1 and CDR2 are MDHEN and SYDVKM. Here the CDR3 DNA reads TGTGCCAGCAGCCCCCACGACAGGACATGGGAGGGCTACACCTTC. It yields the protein CASSPHDRTWEGYTF.

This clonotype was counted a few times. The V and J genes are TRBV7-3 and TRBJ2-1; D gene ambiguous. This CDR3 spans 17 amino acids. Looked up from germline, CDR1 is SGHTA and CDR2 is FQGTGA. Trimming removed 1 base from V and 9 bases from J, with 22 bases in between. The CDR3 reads CASSLNNKGTPKFEQFF. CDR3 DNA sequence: TGTGCCAGCAGCTTAAATAACAAGGGCACCCCTAAATTTGAGCAGTTCTTC.

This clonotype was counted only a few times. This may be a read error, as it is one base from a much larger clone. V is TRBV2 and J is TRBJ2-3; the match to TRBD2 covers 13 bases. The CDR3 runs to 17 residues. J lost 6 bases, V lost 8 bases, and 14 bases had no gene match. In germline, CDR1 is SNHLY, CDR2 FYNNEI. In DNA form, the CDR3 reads TGTGCCAGCGGTGCCCTACTAGCGGGAGGGAAGGAGGATACGCAGTATTTT. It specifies CASGALLAGGKEDTQYF. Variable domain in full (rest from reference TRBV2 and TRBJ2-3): EPEVTQTPSHQVTQMGQEVILRCVPISNHLYFYWYRQILGQKVEFLVSFYNNEISEKSEIFDDQFSVERPDGSNFTLKIRSTKLEDSAMYFCASGALLAGGKEDTQYFGPGTRLTVL.

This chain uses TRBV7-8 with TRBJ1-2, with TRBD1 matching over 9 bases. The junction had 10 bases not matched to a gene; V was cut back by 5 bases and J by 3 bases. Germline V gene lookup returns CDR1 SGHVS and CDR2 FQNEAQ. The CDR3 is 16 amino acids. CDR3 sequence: CASSLRDRAWDYGYTF. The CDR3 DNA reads TGTGCCAGCAGCCTCCGGGACAGGGCATGGGACTATGGCTACACCTTC.

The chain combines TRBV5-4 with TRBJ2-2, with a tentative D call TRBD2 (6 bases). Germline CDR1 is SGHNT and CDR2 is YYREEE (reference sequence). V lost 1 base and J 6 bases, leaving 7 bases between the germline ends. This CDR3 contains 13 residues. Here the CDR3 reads CASSLTSPGELFF. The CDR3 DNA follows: TGTGCCAGCAGCTTGACTAGCCCCGGGGAGCTGTTTTTT.

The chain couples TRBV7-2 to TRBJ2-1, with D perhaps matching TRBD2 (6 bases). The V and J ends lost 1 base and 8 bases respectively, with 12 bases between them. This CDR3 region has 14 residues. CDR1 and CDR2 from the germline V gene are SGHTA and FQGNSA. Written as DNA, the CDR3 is TGTGCCAGCAGCTTAGTATGGGACTCGGATGAGCAGTTCTTC. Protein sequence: CASSLVWDSDEQFF.

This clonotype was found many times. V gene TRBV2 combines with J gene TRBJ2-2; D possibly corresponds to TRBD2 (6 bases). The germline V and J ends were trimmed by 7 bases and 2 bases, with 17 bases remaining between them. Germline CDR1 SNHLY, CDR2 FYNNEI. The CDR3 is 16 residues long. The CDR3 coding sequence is TGTGCCAGCACGTCGGTCGCGGGATTAAACACCGGGGAGCTGTTTTTT. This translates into CASTSVAGLNTGELFF.

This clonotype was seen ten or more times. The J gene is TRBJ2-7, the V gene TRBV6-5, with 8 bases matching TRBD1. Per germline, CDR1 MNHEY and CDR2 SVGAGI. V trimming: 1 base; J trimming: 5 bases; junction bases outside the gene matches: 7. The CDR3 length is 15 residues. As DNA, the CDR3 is TGTGCCAGCAGTTACTTAACAGGGGGATACAACGAGCAGTACTTC. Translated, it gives CASSYLTGGYNEQYF.

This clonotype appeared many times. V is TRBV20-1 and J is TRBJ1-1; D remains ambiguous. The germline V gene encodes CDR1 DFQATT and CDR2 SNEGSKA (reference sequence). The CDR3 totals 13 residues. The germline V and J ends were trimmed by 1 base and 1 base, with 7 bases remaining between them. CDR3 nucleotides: TGCAGTGCTAGAGTCAATGAGAACACTGAAGCTTTCTTT. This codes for CSARVNENTEAFF.

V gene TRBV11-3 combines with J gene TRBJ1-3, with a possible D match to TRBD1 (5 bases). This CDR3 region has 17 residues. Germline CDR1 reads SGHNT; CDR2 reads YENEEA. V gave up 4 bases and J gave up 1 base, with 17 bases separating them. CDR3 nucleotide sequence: TGTGCCAGCAGCTCTGCCTGGGACTGCTTATCTGGAAACACCATATATTTT. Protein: CASSSAWDCLSGNTIYF. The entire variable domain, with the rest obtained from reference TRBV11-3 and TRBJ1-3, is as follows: EAGVVQSPRYKIIEKKQPVAFWCNPISGHNTLYWYLQNLGQGPELLIRYENEEAVDDSQLPKDRFSAERLKGVDSTLKIQPAELGDSAVYLCASSSAWDCLSGNTIYFGEGSWLTVV.

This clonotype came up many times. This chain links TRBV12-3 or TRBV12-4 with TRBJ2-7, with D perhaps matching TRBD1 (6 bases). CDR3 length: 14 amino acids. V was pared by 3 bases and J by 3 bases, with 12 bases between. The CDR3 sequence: CASSFAAGVYEQYF. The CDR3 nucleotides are TGTGCCAGCAGTTTTGCGGCAGGGGTCTACGAGCAGTACTTC.

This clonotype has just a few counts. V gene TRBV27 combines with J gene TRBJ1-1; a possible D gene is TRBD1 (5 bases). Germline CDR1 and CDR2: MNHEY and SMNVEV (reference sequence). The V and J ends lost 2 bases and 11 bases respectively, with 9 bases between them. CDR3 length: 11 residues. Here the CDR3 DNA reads TGTGCCAGCAGTTTACGGGGGAACGCTTTCTTT. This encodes CASSLRGNAFF.

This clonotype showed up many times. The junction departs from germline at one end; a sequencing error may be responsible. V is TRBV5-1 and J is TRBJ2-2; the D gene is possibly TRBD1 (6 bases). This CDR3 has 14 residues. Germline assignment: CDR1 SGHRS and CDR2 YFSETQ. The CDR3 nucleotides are TGTGCCAGCAGTTTACAGGGTAACACCGGGGAGCTGTTTTTT. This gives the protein CASSLQGNTGELFF. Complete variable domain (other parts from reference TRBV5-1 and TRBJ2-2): KAGVTQTPRYLIKTRGQQVTLSCSPISGHRSVSWYQQTPGQGLQFLFEYFSETQRNKGNFPGRFSGRQFSNSRSEMNVSTLELGDSALYLCASSLQGNTGELFFGEGSRLTVL.

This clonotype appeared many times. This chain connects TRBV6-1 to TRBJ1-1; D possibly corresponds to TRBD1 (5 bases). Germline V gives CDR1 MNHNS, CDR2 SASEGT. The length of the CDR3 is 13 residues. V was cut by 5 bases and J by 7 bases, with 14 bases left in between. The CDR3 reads CASSTNLQGEAFF. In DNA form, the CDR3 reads TGTGCCAGCAGTACCAACCTCCAGGGTGAAGCTTTCTTT.

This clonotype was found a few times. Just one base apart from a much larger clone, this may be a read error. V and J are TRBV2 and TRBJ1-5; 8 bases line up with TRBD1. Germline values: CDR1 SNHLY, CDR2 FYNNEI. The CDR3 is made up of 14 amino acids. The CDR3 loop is CASLGQGGNQLQHF. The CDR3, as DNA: TGTGCCAGCTTAGGACAGGGAGGCAATCAGCTCCAGCATTTT. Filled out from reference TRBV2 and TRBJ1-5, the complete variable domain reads EPEVTQTPSHQVTQMGQEVILRCVPISNHLYFYWYRQILGQKVEFLVSFYNNEISEKSEIFDDQFSVERPDGSNFTLKIRSTKLEDSAMYFCASLGQGGNQLQHFGDGTRLSIL.

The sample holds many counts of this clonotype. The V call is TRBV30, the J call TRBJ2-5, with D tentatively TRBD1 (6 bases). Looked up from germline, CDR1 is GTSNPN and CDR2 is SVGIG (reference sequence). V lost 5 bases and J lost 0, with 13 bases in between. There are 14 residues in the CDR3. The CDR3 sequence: CAWQGQPYQETQYF. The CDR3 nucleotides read TGTGCCTGGCAGGGGCAGCCCTACCAAGAGACCCAGTACTTC. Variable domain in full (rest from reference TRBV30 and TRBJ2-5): SQTIHQWPATLVQPVGSPLSLECTVEGTSNPNLYWYRQAAGRGLQLLFYSVGIGQISSEVPQNLSASRPQDRQFILSSKKLLLSDSGFYLCAWQGQPYQETQYFGPGTRLLVL.

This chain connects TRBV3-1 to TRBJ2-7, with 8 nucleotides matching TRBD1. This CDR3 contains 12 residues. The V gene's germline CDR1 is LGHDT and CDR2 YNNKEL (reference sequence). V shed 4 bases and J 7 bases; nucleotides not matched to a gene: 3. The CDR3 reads CASSRQGQEQYF. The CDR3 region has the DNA TGTGCCAGCAGCCGACAGGGGCAGGAGCAGTACTTC.

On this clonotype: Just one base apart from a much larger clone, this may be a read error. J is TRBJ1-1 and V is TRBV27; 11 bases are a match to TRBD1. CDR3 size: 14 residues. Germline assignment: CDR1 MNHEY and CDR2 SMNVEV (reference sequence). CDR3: CASTPGQGDTGAFF. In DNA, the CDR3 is TGTGCCAGCACCCCGGGACAGGGGGACACTGGAGCTTTCTTT.

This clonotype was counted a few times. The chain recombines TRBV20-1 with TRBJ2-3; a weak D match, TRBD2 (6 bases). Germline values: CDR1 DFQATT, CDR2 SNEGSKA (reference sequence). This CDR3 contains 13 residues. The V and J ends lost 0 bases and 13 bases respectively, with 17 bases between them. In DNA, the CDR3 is TGCAGTGCTAGAGATCCCCGGGGAGGCCGGGAGTATTTT. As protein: CSARDPRGGREYF.

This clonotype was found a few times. DNA for the CDR3: TGCAGTGCTAGCGGTGGGATGGGTCTAGCGGGAGACAATGAGCAGTTCTTC. Protein: CSASGGMGLAGDNEQFF. This chain links TRBV20-1 with TRBJ2-1, with 10 bases that match TRBD2. The CDR3 totals 17 residues. Germline V gene data show CDR1 as DFQATT and CDR2 as SNEGSKA (reference sequence). Losses at the gene ends were 3 bases for V and 5 bases for J; bases not matched to a gene: 13.

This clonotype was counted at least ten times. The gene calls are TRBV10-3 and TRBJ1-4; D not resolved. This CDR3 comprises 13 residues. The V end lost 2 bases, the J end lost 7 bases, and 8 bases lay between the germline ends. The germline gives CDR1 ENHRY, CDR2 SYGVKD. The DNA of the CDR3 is TGTGCCATCAGTGAGGGGTCTGGTGAAAAACTGTTTTTT. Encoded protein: CAISEGSGEKLFF.